The 16 T cell receptor beta chains reported below all come from one sample, sequenced in a study of blood T cells in healthy people across ages. A J-beta primer mix and a sample-barcoded 5' primer were used in a second PCR of about 7 to 11 cycles. TCRdb used MiXCR to reprocess the 5' RACE reads, holding one entry per CDR3 protein. The table records approximately 690,000 distinct CDR3 sequences, 40% to 45% of them present only once. The sample was blood. Receptors were obtained from an elderly man in good health.

The chain has TRBV7-8 and TRBJ2-5; weak D call: TRBD2 (7 bases). V was pared by 1 base and J by 11 bases, with 17 bases between. Germline CDR1 SGHVS, CDR2 FQNEAQ. The CDR3 spans 14 residues. The CDR3 loop reads CASSLVGGLREQYF. CDR3 bases: TGTGCCAGCAGCTTAGTGGGGGGGCTGAGGGAGCAGTACTTC. Full variable domain (missing parts from reference TRBV7-8 and TRBJ2-5): GAGVSQSPRYKVAKRGQDVALRCDPISGHVSLFWYQQALGQGPEFLTYFQNEAQLDKSGLPSDRFFAERPEGSVSTLKIQRTQQEDSAVYLCASSLVGGLREQYFGPGTRLLVL.

In its sample, this clonotype was seen a few times. The CDR3 bases are TGCAGTGCAAGCCGGGGGGTATCCTACGAGCAGTACTTC. Residues: CSASRGVSYEQYF. V usage is TRBV20-1 and J usage is TRBJ2-7; 7 nucleotides align to TRBD2. The CDR3 runs 13 residues. In germline, CDR1 is DFQATT, CDR2 SNEGSKA (reference sequence). Trimming took 6 bases from V and 1 from J; bases not matched to a gene: 6.

In this sample, this clonotype turned up a few times. The chain joins TRBV14 to TRBJ2-7, with 15 bases identical to TRBD2. The CDR3 contains 19 residues. Per germline, CDR1 SGHDN and CDR2 FVKESK. V dropped 0 bases and J dropped 4; count of bases not matched to a gene: 10. DNA for the CDR3: TGTGCCAGCAGCCAAGACCGGGGACTAGCGGGAGGATTGGGATACGAGCAGTACTTC. The encoded protein is CASSQDRGLAGGLGYEQYF.

Worth noting for this clonotype: This may come from a read error, since a much larger clone is one base off. The chain carries TRBV20-1 and TRBJ1-6, with unresolved D. Germline V lookup: CDR1 DFQATT, CDR2 SNEGSKA (reference sequence). The length of the CDR3 is 18 residues. The CDR3 coding sequence is TGCAGTGCTAGAAGGCGGTCGGGCAGGAGCTCCTATAATTCACCCTTCCACTTT. Translating it yields CSARRRSGRSSYNSPFHF.

The chain is built from TRBV4-3 and TRBJ2-3; 7 bases line up with TRBD2. Germline V gene sequence: CDR1 LGHNA, CDR2 YSLEER. After removal of 0 bases from V and 2 bases from J, the junction contained 5 bases not matched to a gene. CDR3 length: 16 amino acids. This chain's CDR3 is CASSQDLAALTDTQYF. The CDR3 DNA sequence: TGCGCCAGCAGCCAAGATCTAGCGGCCCTCACAGATACGCAGTATTTT.

This clonotype has more than one count but fewer than ten. This clone may be a read error of a much larger clone one base away. The chain employs TRBV2 and TRBJ2-1, with a weak D call TRBD2 (6 bases). The CDR3 covers 15 residues. Germline V lookup: CDR1 SNHLY, CDR2 FYNNEI. Trimming pared 0 bases from V and 3 bases from J, leaving 9 bases between. CDR3 DNA sequence: TGTGCCAGCAGTGAAGCCCGGGACTTCTACAATGAGCAGTTCTTC. Residues: CASSEARDFYNEQFF. Combining the CDR3 with reference TRBV2 and TRBJ2-1 gives the whole variable domain EPEVTQTPSHQVTQMGQEVILRCVPISNHLYFYWYRQILGQKVEFLVSFYNNEISEKSEIFDDQFSVERPDGSNFTLKIRSTKLEDSAMYFCASSEARDFYNEQFFGPGTRLTVL.

J is TRBJ1-2 and V is TRBV7-8; D is undetermined. V lost 0 bases to trimming and J lost 7 bases, with 12 bases between them. The CDR3 length is 14 residues. CDR1 is SGHVS and CDR2 is FQNEAQ in the germline V gene. The CDR3 loop reads CASSLANGRGGYTF. The CDR3 DNA reads TGTGCCAGCAGCTTAGCCAACGGCCGCGGTGGCTACACCTTC.

As concerns this clonotype: A read error may account for a junction end that differs from germline. The rearrangement uses TRBV6-5 and TRBJ2-3; no clear D gene. This CDR3 comprises 13 residues. Germline assignment: CDR1 MNHEY and CDR2 SVGAGI. CDR3 nucleotide sequence: TGTGCCAGCAGTGACTCCGATGGGGATACGCAGTATTTT. Encoded protein: CASSDSDGDTQYF.

Turning to this clonotype: At one end, the junction sequence differs from germline, possibly due to a read error. The chain employs TRBV5-4 and TRBJ2-1, with TRBD1 matching over 7 bases. The CDR3 loop spans 15 amino acids. Germline loops: CDR1 SGHNT, CDR2 YYREEE (reference sequence). CDR3 nucleotides: TGTGCCAACAGCCCCGAAATCGACAGGGCGAATGAGCAGTTCTTC. Its translation is CANSPEIDRANEQFF.

V usage is TRBV5-1 and J usage is TRBJ1-1; 12 positions match TRBD1. The ends lost 4 bases at V and 5 bases at J; junction bases unmatched: 12. Germline V CDR1 and CDR2: SGHRS, YFSETQ. This CDR3 is 17 amino acids long. The chain's CDR3 is CASSTGTGGNWGTEAFF. The DNA of the CDR3 is TGCGCCAGCAGCACCGGGACAGGGGGCAACTGGGGTACTGAAGCTTTCTTT. The entire variable domain, with the rest obtained from reference TRBV5-1 and TRBJ1-1, is as follows: KAGVTQTPRYLIKTRGQQVTLSCSPISGHRSVSWYQQTPGQGLQFLFEYFSETQRNKGNFPGRFSGRQFSNSRSEMNVSTLELGDSALYLCASSTGTGGNWGTEAFFGQGTRLTVV.

The J gene is TRBJ2-7, the V gene TRBV6-5; 7 bases map to TRBD1. The J call could be wrong; TRBJ2-5 is a better fit for the DNA end. The CDR3 length is 13 residues. CDR1 MNHEY and CDR2 SVGAGI come from the germline V gene. CDR3 bases: TGTGCCAGCAGCCGGGACAGTTCGGAGACCCAGTACTTC. This codes for CASSRDSSETQYF.

The V call is TRBV7-9, the J call TRBJ1-2, with 9 bases fitting TRBD1. CDR3 length: 16 residues. Germline CDR1 SEHNR, CDR2 FQNEAQ (reference sequence). With 5 bases clipped from V and 1 base from J, the junction kept 8 bases outside the gene matches. CDR3 residues: CASSMEQGAFNYGYTF. CDR3 bases: TGTGCCAGCAGCATGGAACAGGGGGCTTTTAACTATGGCTACACCTTC.

This sequence joins TRBV20-1 and TRBJ1-2; D possibly corresponds to TRBD1 (6 bases). V shed 3 bases and J shed 0 bases, with 8 bases lying between them. This CDR3 is built from 13 residues. CDR1 and CDR2 from the germline V gene are DFQATT and SNEGSKA (reference sequence). The CDR3 protein is CSARAGANYGYTF. The CDR3 DNA reads TGCAGTGCTAGGGCAGGGGCTAACTATGGCTACACCTTC.

The sample holds a few counts of this clonotype. The chain links TRBV29-1 to TRBJ2-5; D might be TRBD2 (6 bases). V was shortened by 7 bases and J by 11 bases, with 17 bases between the two germline ends. Germline loops: CDR1 SQVTM, CDR2 ANQGSEA. The CDR3 spans 11 residues. Here the CDR3 reads CSGRGGGEQYF. CDR3 DNA sequence: TGCAGCGGGAGGGGAGGTGGGGAGCAGTACTTC. The full variable domain, its missing parts supplied by reference TRBV29-1 and TRBJ2-5, is SAVISQKPSRDICQRGTSLTIQCQVDSQVTMMFWYRQQPGQSLTLIATANQGSEATYESGFVIDKFPISRPNLTFSTLTVSNMSPEDSSIYLCSGRGGGEQYFGPGTRLLVL.

This clonotype was counted only a few times. The rearrangement links TRBV6-5 to TRBJ2-4, with a possible D match to TRBD2 (5 bases). The J call is doubtful: the DNA matches TRBJ2-7 better. The CDR3 is 14 amino acids. Germline CDR1 is MNHEY and CDR2 is SVGAGI. CDR3 DNA: TGTGCCAGCAGTTACGCGGGCAGGTACTACGAGCAGTACTTC. Translation gives CASSYAGRYYEQYF.

This clonotype was observed a few times. V is TRBV7-2 and J is TRBJ2-5, with D perhaps matching TRBD2 (5 bases). Germline-derived CDR1 and CDR2 are SGHTA and FQGNSA. CDR3 size: 16 residues. Deletions cut 1 base from V and 5 bases from J, with 17 bases between. The CDR3 spells CASSLGELRWRETQYF. As DNA, the CDR3 is TGTGCCAGCAGCTTAGGAGAGTTAAGGTGGAGGGAGACCCAGTACTTC. Based on the CDR3 plus reference TRBV7-2 and TRBJ2-5, the full variable domain is GAGVSQSPSNKVTEKGKDVELRCDPISGHTALYWYRQSLGQGLEFLIYFQGNSAPDKSGLPSDRFSAERTGGSVSTLTIQRTQQEDSAVYLCASSLGELRWRETQYFGPGTRLLVL.